The 24 T cell receptor beta chains below were found in one sample sequenced in a study of blood T cell repertoires in COVID-19. The assay was immunoSEQ multiplex PCR, and TCRdb's table has in-frame clones only and misses some. The sample holds some 200,000 clones, roughly 80% seen once. The sample comprised peripheral blood. All receptors come from a woman aged 55-69 years who had recovered from COVID-19.

The chain joins TRBV5-8 to TRBJ1-2, with TRBD1 matching 7 bases. Germline CDR1 is SGHTS and CDR2 is YDEGEE. CDR3 length: 17 amino acids. With V trimmed by 0 bases and J by 3 bases, 11 bases remained unmatched. The CDR3 DNA is TGTGCCAGCAGCTTGGATGGAGGGGGCTCCTTTCACTATGGCTACACCTTC. Amino acids: CASSLDGGGSFHYGYTF. The full variable domain, rest sourced from reference TRBV5-8 and TRBJ1-2, is EAGVTQSPTHLIKTRGQQATLRCSPISGHTSVYWYQQALGLGLQFLLWYDEGEERNRGNFPPRFSGRQFPNYSSELNVNALELEDSALYLCASSLDGGGSFHYGYTFGSGTRLTVV.

V is TRBV5-1 and J is TRBJ2-3; unclear D gene. The CDR3 extends over 15 amino acids. Trimming removed 4 bases at V and 1 base at J, with 13 bases between. Germline V gene lookup returns CDR1 SGHRS and CDR2 YFSETQ. CDR3 coding DNA: TGCGCCAGCAGCCAACAAGCGCAAGGCACAGATACGCAGTATTTT. Residues: CASSQQAQGTDTQYF.

This chain joins TRBV30 and TRBJ1-1; D is unclear. Germline V lookup: CDR1 GTSNPN, CDR2 SVGIG (reference sequence). The CDR3 contains 13 residues. Trimming cost V 3 bases and J 3 bases, with 11 bases left between them. For the CDR3, the DNA is TGTGCCTGGAGCGCTCAAGCGGACACTGAAGCTTTCTTT. The encoded protein is CAWSAQADTEAFF.

The chain uses TRBV19 and TRBJ1-1; tentative D call: TRBD1 (6 bases). The germline CDR1 and CDR2 sequences are LNHDA and SQIVND (reference sequence). The CDR3 sequence is 14 residues long. V was shortened by 11 bases and J by 4 bases, with 20 bases between the two germline ends. CDR3 region: CAADRPPPGTEAFF. The CDR3 nucleotides are TGTGCCGCAGACAGGCCCCCTCCGGGCACTGAAGCTTTCTTT.

The V and J genes are TRBV6-6 and TRBJ2-4; D might be TRBD2 (5 bases). CDR3 length: 13 amino acids. The V end lost 0 bases, the J end lost 8 bases, and 8 bases lay between the germline ends. Germline CDR1 and CDR2: MNHNY and SVGAGI (reference sequence). CDR3 nucleotides: TGTGCCAGCAGTTACTCGAGGGTAGACATTCAGTACTTC. Encoded protein: CASSYSRVDIQYF.

J is TRBJ2-7 and V is TRBV6-2 or TRBV6-3; no reliable D call. The CDR3 is 11 residues long. Germline V gives CDR1 MNHEY, CDR2 SVGEGT. V was pared by 4 bases and J by 2 bases, with 3 bases between. CDR3 sequence reads: CASSFAYEQYF. The DNA of the CDR3 is TGTGCCAGCAGTTTCGCCTACGAGCAGTACTTC.

The chain recombines TRBV19 with TRBJ2-2; 7 bases line up with TRBD2. This CDR3 has 14 residues. V shed 8 bases and J 7 bases; nucleotides not matched to a gene: 10. The germline V gene encodes CDR1 LNHDA and CDR2 SQIVND (reference sequence). CDR3 protein: CASLRTSLFGELFF. CDR3 bases: TGTGCCAGTTTGAGGACTAGTCTATTCGGGGAGCTGTTTTTT.

The chain recombines TRBV11-2 with TRBJ2-3; 11 nucleotides agree with TRBD2. Germline CDR1 and CDR2: SGHAT and FQNNGV. Trimming removed 6 bases from V and 0 bases from J; junction bases left unmatched: 8. CDR3 length: 17 amino acids. CDR3 coding DNA: TGTGCCAGCAGGAGCTTAGCGGGGGGGAAGAGCACAGATACGCAGTATTTT. Residues: CASRSLAGGKSTDTQYF.

The chain uses TRBV30 and TRBJ2-1; D call uncertain. Between the trimmed V and J ends, which lost 0 bases and 4 bases, there was a span of 7 bases. CDR1 and CDR2 from the germline V gene are GTSNPN and SVGIG (reference sequence). The CDR3 is 13 residues long. The CDR3 sequence: CAWSVGRYNEQFF. The DNA of the CDR3 is TGTGCCTGGAGTGTAGGCAGGTACAATGAGCAGTTCTTC.

This clone came up once. This chain links TRBV12-5 with TRBJ2-2, with 10 positions matching TRBD2. V shed 3 bases and J 5 bases; nucleotides not matched to a gene: 3. The germline gives CDR1 LGHNT, CDR2 FRNRAP. This CDR3 contains 15 residues. This CDR3 reads CASGFSSGGTGELFF. The DNA of the CDR3 is TGTGCTAGTGGTTTTAGTAGCGGGGGGACCGGGGAGCTGTTTTTT.

This sequence joins TRBV7-6 and TRBJ2-5, with D possibly TRBD2 on 6 matching bases. V lost 4 bases and J 4 bases, leaving 16 bases between the germline ends. The germline gives CDR1 SGHVS, CDR2 FNYEAQ. The CDR3 contains 15 residues. CDR3: CASSSGLGGLETQYF. In nucleotides, the CDR3 is TGTGCCAGCAGCTCTGGACTGGGGGGACTAGAGACCCAGTACTTC.

This chain links TRBV11-3 with TRBJ1-3, with a tentative D call TRBD1 (6 bases). Germline assignment: CDR1 SGHNT and CDR2 YENEEA. Trimming stripped 9 bases from V and 2 bases from J, with 14 bases between. This CDR3 region has 14 residues. CDR3 residues: CARNRGGTGNTIYF. CDR3 DNA sequence: TGTGCCAGAAACCGGGGGGGCACTGGAAACACCATATATTTT.

V and J are TRBV5-4 and TRBJ2-7; 9 bases line up with TRBD2. The germline V gene has CDR1 SGHNT and CDR2 YYREEE (reference sequence). J gave up 3 bases and V 5 bases, and 0 bases lay outside the gene matches. The CDR3 spans 12 residues. The CDR3 DNA follows: TGTGCCAGCAGTAGCGGGGGCTACGAGCAGTACTTC. It codes for CASSSGGYEQYF. Supplemented by reference TRBV5-4 and TRBJ2-7, the full variable domain reads ETGVTQSPTHLIKTRGQQVTLRCSSQSGHNTVSWYQQALGQGPQFIFQYYREEENGRGNFPPRFSGLQFPNYSSELNVNALELDDSALYLCASSSGGYEQYFGPGTRLTVT.

V is TRBV29-1 and J is TRBJ2-7, with 8 bases fitting TRBD1. CDR1 SQVTM and CDR2 ANQGSEA come from the germline V gene. J lost 2 bases, V lost 6 bases, and 6 bases had no gene match. The CDR3 sequence is 13 residues long. The CDR3 nucleotides are TGCAGCGTCCGGGACAGGCCTACCTACGAGCAGTACTTC. Translating gives CSVRDRPTYEQYF.

The rearrangement links TRBV6-5 to TRBJ1-1; TRBD1 matches 10 bases. Germline CDR1 is MNHEY and CDR2 is SVGAGI. This CDR3 spans 13 amino acids. Trimming at V came to 6 bases and at J to 7 bases, leaving 5 bases not matched to a gene. The CDR3 sequence: CASRPRTGGEAFF. The CDR3 DNA reads as TGTGCCAGCAGGCCCCGGACAGGGGGTGAAGCTTTCTTT.

The CDR3 sequence is CASSPLTGGAGETQYF. In DNA, the CDR3 is TGTGCCAGCAGCCCCCTGACAGGGGGCGCCGGGGAGACCCAGTACTTC. This chain uses TRBV7-3 with TRBJ2-5; 10 bases map to TRBD1. Germline values: CDR1 SGHTA, CDR2 FQGTGA. This CDR3 is built from 16 residues. Losses at the gene ends were 5 bases for V and 5 bases for J; bases not matched to a gene: 11.

The rearrangement uses TRBV18 and TRBJ1-6; 8 positions agree with TRBD1. The CDR3 loop spans 15 amino acids. The V gene's germline CDR1 is KGHSH and CDR2 LQKENI. J lost 10 bases, V lost 3 bases, and 8 bases had no gene match. The CDR3 region has the DNA TGTGCCAGCTCACCGCGGACAGGGACCGGGTCACCCCTCCACTTT. Translating it yields CASSPRTGTGSPLHF.

About this clone: The sample contains more than one DNA sequence encoding this CDR3. V and J are TRBV19 and TRBJ1-5, with D unresolved. Deletions cut 0 bases from V and 7 bases from J, with 7 bases between. CDR1 is LNHDA and CDR2 is SQIVND in the germline V gene (reference sequence). The CDR3 has 13 amino acids. This chain's CDR3 is CASSIDRGQPQHF. In DNA, the CDR3 is TGTGCCAGTAGTATAGATCGTGGCCAGCCCCAGCATTTT.

J is TRBJ2-1 and V is TRBV27; 11 bases map to TRBD2. Germline loops: CDR1 MNHEY, CDR2 SMNVEV (reference sequence). V dropped 5 bases and J dropped 5; count of bases not matched to a gene: 5. The CDR3 sequence is 15 residues long. The CDR3 protein is CASSPIAGGDNEQFF. CDR3 bases: TGTGCCAGCAGTCCCATAGCGGGGGGGGACAATGAGCAGTTCTTC.

The chain joins TRBV4-1 to TRBJ2-3, with TRBD2 matching 8 bases. Germline values: CDR1 MGHRA, CDR2 YSYEKL. Trimming removed 6 bases from V and 2 bases from J; junction bases left unmatched: 7. This CDR3 has 15 residues. CDR3 in DNA: TGCGCCAGCAGACAGAGGACTAGCACCACAGATACGCAGTATTTT. It translates to CASRQRTSTTDTQYF.

The chain links TRBV19 to TRBJ2-3; 12 nucleotides align to TRBD2. The CDR3 loop spans 15 amino acids. V lost 5 bases, J lost 4 bases, and 4 bases stayed unmatched. Looked up from germline, CDR1 is LNHDA and CDR2 is SQIVND (reference sequence). DNA for the CDR3: TGTGCCAGTAGTTCTAGCGGGGGGGTGGCAGATACGCAGTATTTT. This encodes CASSSSGGVADTQYF.

The V gene is TRBV5-1, the J gene TRBJ2-7; 8 bases map to TRBD2. With V trimmed by 0 bases and J by 5 bases, 10 bases remained unmatched. The CDR3 has 16 residues. The germline gives CDR1 SGHRS, CDR2 YFSETQ. CDR3 region: CASSLVAGSPSHEQYF. The CDR3 region has the DNA TGCGCCAGCAGCTTGGTAGCGGGGTCTCCTAGCCACGAGCAGTACTTC.

The rearrangement links TRBV24-1 to TRBJ2-5, with 10 bases identical to TRBD2. V was clipped by 5 bases and J by 1 base; unmatched bases: 3. Germline CDR1 is KGHDR and CDR2 is SFDVKD. CDR3 length: 15 amino acids. The CDR3 is CATSASGGVQETQYF. CDR3 sequence (DNA): TGTGCCACCAGTGCGAGCGGGGGGGTCCAAGAGACCCAGTACTTC.

The chain has TRBV29-1 and TRBJ1-2; D unclear. The CDR3 consists of 14 residues. The germline V gene encodes CDR1 SQVTM and CDR2 ANQGSEA. V was trimmed by 2 bases and J by 4 bases, leaving 14 bases between them. CDR3 sequence: CSVETGEASYGYTF. The DNA for the CDR3 is TGCAGCGTTGAAACCGGGGAAGCCTCCTATGGCTACACCTTC.